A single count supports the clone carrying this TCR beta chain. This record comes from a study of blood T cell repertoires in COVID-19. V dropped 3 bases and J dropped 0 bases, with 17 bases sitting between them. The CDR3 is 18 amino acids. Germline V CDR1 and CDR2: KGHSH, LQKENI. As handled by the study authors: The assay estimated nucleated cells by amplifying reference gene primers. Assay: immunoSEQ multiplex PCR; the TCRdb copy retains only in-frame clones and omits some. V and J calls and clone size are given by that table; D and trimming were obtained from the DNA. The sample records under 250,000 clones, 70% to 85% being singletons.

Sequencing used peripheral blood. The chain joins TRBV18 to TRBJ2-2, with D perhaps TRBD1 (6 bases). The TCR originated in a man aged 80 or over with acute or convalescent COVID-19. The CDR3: CASSPSERGTANTGELFF. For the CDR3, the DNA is TGTGCCAGCTCACCCTCTGAGAGGGGGACGGCGAACACCGGGGAGCTGTTTTTT.